This section outlines one TCR beta chain sequence together with its context. Its antigen remains undetermined. Base quality data are lacking; no much larger clone is found one base away. The data stem from a study of shared clonotypes between healthy human individuals (dated by TCRdb to 2020 to 2022). Regarding the complete study: The cohort comprised two women and a few men aged 18 to 49 years. For each donor, three plates each were used for CD4 naive and CD4 memory, two plates were used for CD8 naive, and one plate was used for CD8 memory. Blood TCR repertoires of roughly five healthy adults were deeply sequenced to estimate repertoire size and the extent of clonotype sharing between individuals. Libraries were prepared and TCR repertoires were sequenced by different laboratories using diverse techniques, in order to increase sequencing depth and limit assay-specific biases. Between about 0.9 and 10 billion PBMCs per donor were obtained by leukapheresis. Findings and caveats that apply to the study as a whole: Clonotypes shared by all four sorted-subset donors showed higher generation probabilities than non-shared clonotypes. Naive subsets generally had larger estimated clonotype richness than memory subsets did. Pairwise subsampling indicated that sequencing depth was expected to affect the degree of clonotype sharing among donors. Sampling was restricted to blood, and TCR repertoires in tissue are likely to differ from TCR repertoires in blood. Even with the large sequencing depth, rarefaction of the sorted-subset datasets indicated that sequencing was incomplete. The small number of donors limited the genetic and exposure-history diversity represented. Across several donors, roughly 5.4% of naive CD4, approximately 3.5% of naive CD8, about 2.3% of memory CD4, and around 0.4% of memory CD8 clonotypes were shared.

CD8 naive samples were CD45RO-negative cells positively selected for CCR7, giving a CD45RA+CCR7+ population that excluded TemRA cells. The donors were healthy, HIV-negative adults with no recently reported acute infections or vaccinations. Every donor was a Caucasian adult living in Nashville, Tennessee, USA. Blood was collected by leukapheresis, and PBMCs were isolated by Ficoll-Histopaque density gradient centrifugation and then cryopreserved in liquid nitrogen vapor phase. Analytical flow cytometry was used to check the purity and quantity of every magnetically sorted T cell population. From each sorted fraction, genomic DNA was isolated and quantified by UV absorbance on a Nanodrop 2000c. Sequences MNHNS (CDR1) and SASEGT (CDR2) are obtained from the germline V gene. V ends up 3 bases short and J 2 bases short, with an unmatched junction base count of 16. The CDR3, from cysteine to phenylalanine, totals 19 residues. The DNA shown is the 57-base CDR3, in frame from base 1.

Using the deep immunoSEQ assay, multiplex PCR amplified TCR CDR3 regions from genomic DNA. Genomic DNA extracted from each cell subset was distributed evenly over all wells of several immunoSEQ 96-well plates, and each plate served as one replicate. For sorted subsets, about 200 ng genomic DNA, equal to some 30,000 T cell genomes, was loaded into each replicate PCR. Purified libraries were measured with a Qubit 3.0 fluorometer, size-checked on a Bioanalyzer 2100, and measured again with the KAPA Library Quantification kit. Each immunoSEQ 96-well plate was sequenced on its own single-read 150-cycle Illumina NextSeq 550 flow cell. The authors' analysis ran thus. Because the immunoSEQ output included only junctional sequences and no quality scores, the filtering could not be the same as the filtering used for full-length reads. Sequences were annotated with PyIR, a Python wrapper for IgBLAST v1.9, using IMGT germline references to assign V/J genes and CDR3. Reads were removed for weak V/J assignments (E-value above 1e-6), missing CDR3, stop codons, out-of-frame junctions, or ambiguous translated residues. V3J clonotypes were defined as sequences sharing an identical inferred V gene, J gene, and CDR3 amino acid sequence. The percentage overlap between two repertoires was calculated by dividing the number of shared unique clonotypes by the size of the smaller repertoire. Richness of each repertoire was evaluated using RTK rarefaction, the Chao1 estimator, and Recon v2.1 estimates of unobserved clonotypes. Generation probabilities were computed with OLGA for all TCRbeta clonotypes obtained by the gDNA method from several donors. In its TCRdb copy, this immuneACCESS table keeps in-frame sequences only and misses some clones. Where compared with another copy, unresolved V genes explain less than half of these, and the others have no known cause. The V and J calls and clone size were taken over from that table, and D and trimming were inferred from the DNA. For this sample the table gives around 550,000 clones, of which approximately 95% were detected only once. The top ten constitute approximately 0.11% of the sample.

Input material: naive CD8+ T cells sorted from blood. According to the study, the label for this sample's cell subset or site signals: CD45RA+CCR7+. The TCR originated in a woman in her thirties in good health. The rearrangement joined TRBV6-1 to TRBJ1-5; TRBD1 aligns with 7 central bases. The CDR3 protein: CASSDARQGGNLGNQPQHF. The DNA sequence is as follows: TGTGCCAGCAGTGACGCGAGACAGGGTGGGAATTTGGGCAATCAGCCCCAGCATTTT.